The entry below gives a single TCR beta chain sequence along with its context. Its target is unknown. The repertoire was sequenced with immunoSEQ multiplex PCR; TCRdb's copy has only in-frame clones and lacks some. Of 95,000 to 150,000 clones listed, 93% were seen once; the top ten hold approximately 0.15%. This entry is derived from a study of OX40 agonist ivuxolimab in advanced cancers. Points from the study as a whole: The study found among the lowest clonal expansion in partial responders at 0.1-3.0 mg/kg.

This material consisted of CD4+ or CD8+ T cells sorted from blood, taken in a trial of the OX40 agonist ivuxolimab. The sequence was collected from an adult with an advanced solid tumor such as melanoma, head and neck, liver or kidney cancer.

The CDR3, as DNA: TGTGCCAGCAGGAGGGGGGGCTCCGGGGAGCTGTTTTTT. This codes for CASRRGGSGELFF. The gene calls are TRBV9 and TRBJ2-2, with a tentative D call TRBD2 (7 bases). The V and J ends lost 5 bases and 6 bases respectively, with 11 bases between them. The CDR3 is 13 residues long. Germline loops: CDR1 SGDLS, CDR2 YYNGEE.